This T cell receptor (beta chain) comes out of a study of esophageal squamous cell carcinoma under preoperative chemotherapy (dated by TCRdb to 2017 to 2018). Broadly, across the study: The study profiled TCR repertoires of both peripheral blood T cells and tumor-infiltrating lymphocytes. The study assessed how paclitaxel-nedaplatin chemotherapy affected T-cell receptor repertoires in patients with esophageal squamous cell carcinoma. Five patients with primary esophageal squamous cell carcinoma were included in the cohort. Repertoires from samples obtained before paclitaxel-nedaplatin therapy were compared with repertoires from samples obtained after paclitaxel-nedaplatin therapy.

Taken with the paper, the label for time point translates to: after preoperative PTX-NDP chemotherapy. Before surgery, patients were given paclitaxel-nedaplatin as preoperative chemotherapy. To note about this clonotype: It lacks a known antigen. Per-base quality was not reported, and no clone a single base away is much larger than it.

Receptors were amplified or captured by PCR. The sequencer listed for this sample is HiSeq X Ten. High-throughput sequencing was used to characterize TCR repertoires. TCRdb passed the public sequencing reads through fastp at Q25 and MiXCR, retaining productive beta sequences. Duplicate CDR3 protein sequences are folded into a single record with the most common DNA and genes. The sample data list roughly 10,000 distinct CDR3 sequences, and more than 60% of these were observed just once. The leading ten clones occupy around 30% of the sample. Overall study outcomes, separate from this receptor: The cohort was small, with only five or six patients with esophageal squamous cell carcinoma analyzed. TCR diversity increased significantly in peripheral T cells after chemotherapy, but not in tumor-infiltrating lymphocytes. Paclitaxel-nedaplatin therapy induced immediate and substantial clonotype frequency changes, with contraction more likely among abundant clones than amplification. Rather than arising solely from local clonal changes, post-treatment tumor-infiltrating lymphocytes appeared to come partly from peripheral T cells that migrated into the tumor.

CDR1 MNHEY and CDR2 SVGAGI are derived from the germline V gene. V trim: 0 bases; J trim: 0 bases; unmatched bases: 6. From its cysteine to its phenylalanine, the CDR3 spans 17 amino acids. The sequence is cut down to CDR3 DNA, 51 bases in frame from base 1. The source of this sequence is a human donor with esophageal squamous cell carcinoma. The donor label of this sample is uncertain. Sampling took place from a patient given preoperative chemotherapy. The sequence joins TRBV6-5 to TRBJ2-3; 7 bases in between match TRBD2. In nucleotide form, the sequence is TGTGCCAGCAGTTACTCGGAGACTAGCCGAAGCACAGATACGCAGTATTTT. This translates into CASSYSETSRSTDTQYF.